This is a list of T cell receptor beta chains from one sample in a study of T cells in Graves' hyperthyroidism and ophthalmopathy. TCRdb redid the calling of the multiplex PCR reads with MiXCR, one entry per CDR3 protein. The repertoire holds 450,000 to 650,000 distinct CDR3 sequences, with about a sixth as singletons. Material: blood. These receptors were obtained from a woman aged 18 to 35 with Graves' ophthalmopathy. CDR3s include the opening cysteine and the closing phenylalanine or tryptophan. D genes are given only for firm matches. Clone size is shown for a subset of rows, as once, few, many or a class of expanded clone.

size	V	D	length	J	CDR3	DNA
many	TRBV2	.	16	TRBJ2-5	CASTWDQYKFGKTQYF	TGTGCCAGCACCTGGGATCAGTATAAGTTCGGGAAGACCCAGTACTTC
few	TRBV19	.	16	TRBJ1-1	CATFPTGGVSNTEAFF	TGTGCCACTTTCCCGACAGGAGGGGTTTCGAACACTGAAGCTTTCTTT
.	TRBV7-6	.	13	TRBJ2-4	CASSFPGADIQYF	TGTGCCAGCAGCTTTCCAGGGGCGGACATTCAGTACTTC
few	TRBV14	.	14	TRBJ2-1	CASSPQGLYNEQFF	TGTGCCAGCAGCCCCCAGGGGCTCTACAATGAGCAGTTCTTC
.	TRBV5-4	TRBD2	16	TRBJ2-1	CASSPGLDHSYNEQFF	TGTGCCAGCAGCCCAGGACTAGACCACTCCTACAATGAGCAGTTCTTC
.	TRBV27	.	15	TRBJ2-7	CASSFGQGHSYEQYF	TGTGCCAGCAGTTTCGGCCAGGGCCATTCCTACGAGCAGTACTTC
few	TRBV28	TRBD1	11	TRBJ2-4	CATDRGDIQYF	TGTGCCACCGACAGGGGGGACATTCAGTACTTC
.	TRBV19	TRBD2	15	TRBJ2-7	CASSKLAGGSYEQYF	TGTGCCAGTAGTAAACTAGCGGGAGGGTCCTACGAGCAGTACTTC
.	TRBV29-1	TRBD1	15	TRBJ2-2	CSVSPGGTNTGELFF	TGCAGCGTTTCCCCAGGGGGAACGAACACCGGGGAGCTGTTTTTT
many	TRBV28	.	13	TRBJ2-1	CASSLQSYNEQFF	TGTGCCAGCAGTTTGCAGTCTTACAATGAGCAGTTCTTC
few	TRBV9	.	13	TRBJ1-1	CASSPQKYTEAYF	TGTGCCAGCAGCCCGCAGAAGTACACTGAAGCTTACTTT
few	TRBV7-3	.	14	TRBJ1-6	CASSLGSNNSPLHF	TGTGCCAGCAGCTTGGGCAGTAATAATTCACCCCTCCACTTT
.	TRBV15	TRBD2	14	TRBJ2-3	CATLAGGRADTQYF	TGTGCCACCTTAGCGGGGGGGCGGGCAGATACGCAGTATTTT
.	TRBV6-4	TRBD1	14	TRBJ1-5	CASRRTGGDTPQHF	TGTGCCAGCAGGCGGACAGGGGGCGATACGCCCCAGCATTTT
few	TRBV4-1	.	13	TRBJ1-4	CASSQVGFEKLFF	TGCGCCAGCAGCCAAGTGGGGTTCGAAAAACTGTTTTTT
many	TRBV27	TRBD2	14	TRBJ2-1	CASSASGGTNEQFF	TGTGCCAGCAGTGCTAGCGGGGGGACCAATGAGCAGTTCTTC
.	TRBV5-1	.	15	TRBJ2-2	CASSPTVLNTGELFF	TGCGCCAGCAGTCCGACCGTGTTAAACACCGGGGAGCTGTTTTTT
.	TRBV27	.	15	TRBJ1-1	CVSSLLTRGDTEAFF	TGTGTCAGCAGTTTATTGACTAGGGGGGACACTGAAGCTTTCTTT
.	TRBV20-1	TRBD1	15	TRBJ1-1	CSILRGRVLNTEAFF	TGCAGTATCCTCAGGGGGCGCGTTCTGAACACTGAAGCTTTCTTT
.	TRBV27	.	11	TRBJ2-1	CASSLFDEQFF	TGTGCCAGCAGTTTATTCGATGAGCAGTTCTTC
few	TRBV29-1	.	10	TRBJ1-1	CSAWSPEAFF	TGCAGCGCTTGGTCCCCTGAAGCTTTCTTT
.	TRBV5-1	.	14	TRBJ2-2	CASSLRQLTGELFF	TGCGCCAGCAGCTTGAGACAGCTCACCGGGGAGCTGTTTTTT
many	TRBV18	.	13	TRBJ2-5	CASSPRQQETQYF	TGTGCCAGCTCACCACGCCAGCAGGAGACCCAGTACTTC
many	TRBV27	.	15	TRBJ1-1	CASSLYSAASTEAFF	TGTGCCAGCAGTTTATATTCGGCAGCGAGCACTGAAGCTTTCTTT
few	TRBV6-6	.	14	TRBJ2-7	CASSYRDLGYEQYF	TGTGCCAGCAGTTACCGAGATTTAGGCTACGAGCAGTACTTC
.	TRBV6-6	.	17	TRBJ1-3	CASSYRPGPGSGNTIYF	TGTGCCAGCAGTTACCGCCCCGGTCCGGGTTCTGGAAACACCATATATTTT
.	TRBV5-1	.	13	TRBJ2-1	CASSLFIIGEQFF	TGCGCCAGCAGCTTGTTTATAATTGGGGAGCAGTTCTTC
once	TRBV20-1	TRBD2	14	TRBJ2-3	CSARVAGVTDTQYF	TGCAGTGCTAGAGTAGCGGGGGTCACAGATACGCAGTATTTT
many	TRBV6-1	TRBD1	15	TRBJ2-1	CASSSTGASYNEQFF	TGTGCCAGCAGTTCTACAGGGGCGAGTTACAATGAGCAGTTCTTC
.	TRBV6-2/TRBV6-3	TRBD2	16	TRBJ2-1	CASTRTSGSLYNEQFF	TGTGCCAGCACCCGGACTAGCGGGAGTCTCTACAATGAGCAGTTCTTC
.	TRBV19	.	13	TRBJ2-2	CASTNLGAGELFF	TGTGCCAGTACCAATCTGGGGGCCGGGGAGCTGTTTTTT
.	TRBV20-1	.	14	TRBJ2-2	CSARDYRETGELFF	TGCAGTGCTAGAGATTACAGGGAGACCGGGGAGCTGTTTTTT
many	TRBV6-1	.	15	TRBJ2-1	CASSFVGGQNNEQFF	TGTGCCAGCAGTTTTGTCGGAGGACAAAACAATGAGCAGTTCTTC
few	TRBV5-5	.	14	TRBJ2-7	CASSLSGGRREQYF	TGTGCCAGCAGCTTGTCCGGGGGGCGGCGGGAGCAGTACTTC
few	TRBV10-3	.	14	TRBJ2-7	CAITGTGFAYEQYF	TGTGCCATCACCGGGACGGGGTTCGCCTACGAGCAGTACTTC
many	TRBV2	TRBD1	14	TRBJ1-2	CASSELWTGSGYTF	TGTGCCAGCAGTGAATTGTGGACAGGGAGCGGCTACACCTTC
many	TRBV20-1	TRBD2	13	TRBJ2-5	CSACVAGQETQYF	TGCAGTGCATGTGTAGCGGGGCAAGAGACCCAGTACTTC
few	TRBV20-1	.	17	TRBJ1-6	CSASTQGQTSYNSPLHF	TGCAGTGCTAGTACTCAGGGTCAAACTTCCTATAATTCACCCCTCCACTTT
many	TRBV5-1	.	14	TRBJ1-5	CASRPGPGGQPQHF	TGCGCCAGCCGCCCGGGCCCCGGGGGTCAGCCCCAGCATTTT
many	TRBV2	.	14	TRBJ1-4	CARQGWGGREKLFF	TGTGCCAGACAGGGATGGGGGGGCCGGGAAAAACTGTTTTTT
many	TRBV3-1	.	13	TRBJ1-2	CASSQTGNGRYTF	TGTGCCAGCAGCCAAACAGGGAATGGGCGCTACACCTTC
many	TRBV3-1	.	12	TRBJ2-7	CASSHSSYEQYF	TGTGCCAGCAGCCACAGCTCCTACGAGCAGTACTTC
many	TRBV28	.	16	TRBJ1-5	CASNWGGGGGGQPQHF	TGTGCCAGCAATTGGGGAGGAGGGGGGGGGGGTCAGCCCCAGCATTTT
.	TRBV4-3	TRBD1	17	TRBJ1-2	CASSQDLRDRDGDGYTF	TGCGCCAGCAGCCAAGATTTGAGGGACAGGGACGGTGACGGCTACACCTTC
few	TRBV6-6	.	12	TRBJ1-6	CASSYPNSPLHF	TGTGCCAGCAGTTACCCCAATTCACCCCTCCACTTT
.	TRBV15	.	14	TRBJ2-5	CATSRDEVGETQYF	TGTGCCACCAGCAGAGATGAGGTGGGGGAGACCCAGTACTTC
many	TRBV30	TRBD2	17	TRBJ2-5	CAWNQPGLAGWWETQYF	TGTGCCTGGAATCAGCCGGGACTAGCGGGATGGTGGGAGACCCAGTACTTC
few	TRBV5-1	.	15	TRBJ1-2	CASSLAKAGEYGYTF	TGCGCCAGCAGCTTGGCTAAGGCAGGGGAGTATGGCTACACCTTC
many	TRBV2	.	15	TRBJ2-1	CASSATAPSYNEQFF	TGTGCCAGCAGTGCGACTGCCCCCTCCTACAATGAGCAGTTCTTC
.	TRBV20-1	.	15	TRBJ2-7	CSARDQHRYNNEQYF	TGCAGTGCTAGAGATCAGCACCGATACAACAATGAGCAGTACTTC
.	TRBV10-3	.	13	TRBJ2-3	CAIKGPVGDTQYF	TGTGCCATCAAAGGCCCGGTCGGAGATACGCAGTATTTT
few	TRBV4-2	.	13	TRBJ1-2	CASSQEQGGGYTF	TGTGCCAGCAGCCAAGAACAGGGAGGCGGCTACACCTTC
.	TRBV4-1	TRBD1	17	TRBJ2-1	CASSQDWQGAWMDEQFF	TGTGCCAGCAGCCAAGATTGGCAGGGGGCTTGGATGGATGAGCAGTTCTTC